A selection of T cell receptor beta chains follows, all from one sample in a study of beta chain features in type 1 diabetes. Clones were read by immunoSEQ multiplex PCR, and TCRdb kept only the in-frame ones, dropping some. The sample has 200,000 to 250,000 clones; more than 9% are singletons. The sample was naive CD4+ T cells from blood. These receptors were taken from a young woman in good health. Both conserved end residues are part of each CDR3. D genes are given only for firm matches.

TRBJ2-2 TRBV6-1 TRBD2 CASSGGGTGELFF
TRBJ2-2 TRBV5-1 NA CASSLDGRDTGELFF
TRBJ2-5 TRBV4-2 TRBD2 CASSQLRGGQETQYF
TRBJ2-4 TRBV6-1 TRBD1 CASTRQGSNIQYF
TRBJ2-3 TRBV6-1 NA CASKTGVTDTQYF
TRBJ2-3 TRBV11-2 NA CASSLWSGRSGDTQYF
TRBJ1-5 TRBV30 NA CAWSLGEGQPQHF
TRBJ1-1 TRBV20-1 NA CSAQGQGAFF
TRBJ2-3 TRBV4-2 NA CASSQEPSALPTDTQYF
TRBJ2-7 TRBV4-1 TRBD1 CASSQADRGLGEQYF
TRBJ2-2 TRBV6-1 TRBD2 CASSGRLAGPQSNTGELFF
TRBJ2-5 TRBV21-1 NA CASSPSGTGSQETQYF
TRBJ1-2 TRBV4-1 NA CASRELVRGQKYGYTF
TRBJ1-5 TRBV5-6 NA CASSLRTDYSNQPQHF
TRBJ1-4 TRBV2 NA CASRPQNEKLFF
TRBJ1-2 TRBV9 NA CASSPTGYYGYTF
TRBJ2-7 TRBV6-1 TRBD2 CASSEGGSYYEQYF
TRBJ2-1 TRBV5-1 TRBD2 CASSLQLAGGQHNEQFF
TRBJ1-3 TRBV5-1 NA CASSPLGTGGHITGRGNTIYF
TRBJ1-1 TRBV5-1 NA CASSLAQGPQREAFF
TRBJ1-1 TRBV30 NA CAWSPRGVLNTEAFF
TRBJ2-7 TRBV6-5 NA CASSLGRGDYYEQYF